The 18 T cell receptor beta chains reported below all come from one sample, sequenced in a study of neoadjuvant anti-PD-1 for oral cavity cancer. Only in-frame clones appear in the TCRdb table, and some are missing; sequencing was by immunoSEQ multiplex PCR. The sample contains some 15,000 clones, around 76% of which appear only once. Time point noted: after neoadjuvant nivolumab, at surgical resection. The sample consisted of PBMCs, taken after nivolumab (anti-PD-1) treatment. The origin of the receptors is a person aged 35-79 years with oral cavity squamous cell carcinoma.

V and J are TRBV7-9 and TRBJ2-3; D not resolved. Trimming cost V 3 bases and J 0 bases, with 4 bases left between them. The CDR3 covers 13 residues. Germline V gene lookup returns CDR1 SEHNR and CDR2 FQNEAQ (reference sequence). CDR3 protein: CASSLSSTDTQYF. Written as DNA, the CDR3 is TGTGCCAGCAGCTTGTCTAGCACAGATACGCAGTATTTT. Drawing the rest from reference TRBV7-9 and TRBJ2-3, the complete variable domain is DTGVSQNPRHKITKRGQNVTFRCDPISEHNRLYWYRQTLGQGPEFLTYFQNEAQLEKSRLLSDRFSAERPKGSFSTLEIQRTEQGDSAMYLCASSLSSTDTQYFGPGTRLTVL.

There are a few counts of this clone. This rearrangement joins TRBV7-9 to TRBJ2-1; TRBD1 matches at 7 bases. Germline CDR1 and CDR2: SEHNR and FQNEAQ (reference sequence). V lost 1 base to trimming and J lost 8 bases; unmatched junction nucleotides: 11. CDR3 length: 16 residues. The CDR3 reads CASSLVGRGWGDEQFF. The CDR3 coding sequence is TGTGCCAGCAGCTTAGTGGGCAGGGGGTGGGGTGATGAGCAGTTCTTC.

The chain employs TRBV28 and TRBJ2-3; 7 nucleotides agree with TRBD2. Germline lookup yields CDR1 MDHEN and CDR2 SYDVKM. V was pared by 3 bases and J by 0 bases, with 3 bases of the junction left unmatched. CDR3 length: 15 amino acids. The CDR3 reads CASSLGGRSTDTQYF. The CDR3 DNA follows: TGTGCCAGCAGTTTGGGCGGGAGAAGCACAGATACGCAGTATTTT.

The rearrangement joins TRBV13 to TRBJ2-7; D is unclear. This CDR3 spans 14 amino acids. Trimming took 1 base from V and 5 from J, leaving 12 bases between them. The germline gives CDR1 PRHDT, CDR2 FYEKMQ (reference sequence). CDR3 region: CASSLEVAEHEQYF. The CDR3 nucleotides are TGTGCCAGCAGCTTAGAGGTGGCAGAACACGAGCAGTACTTC.

The chain employs TRBV6-5 and TRBJ2-7, with TRBD1 as a possible D gene (5 bases). Per germline, CDR1 MNHEY and CDR2 SVGAGI. The germline V and J ends were trimmed by 2 bases and 3 bases, with 11 bases remaining between them. The length of the CDR3 is 14 residues. CDR3 sequence reads: CASSYGLGDYEQYF. CDR3 sequence (DNA): TGTGCCAGCAGTTACGGGTTAGGGGACTACGAGCAGTACTTC.

This rearrangement joins TRBV7-9 to TRBJ1-2; D gene unclear. The CDR3 totals 15 residues. Per the germline V gene, CDR1 is SEHNR and CDR2 is FQNEAQ (reference sequence). V was pared by 0 bases and J by 4 bases, with 12 bases between. The CDR3 DNA reads as TGTGCCAGCAGCTTAGCTTACCAAAGAGGCTATGGCTACACCTTC. It specifies CASSLAYQRGYGYTF.

The chain carries TRBV5-1 and TRBJ1-3; the D gene is possibly TRBD1 (5 bases). The V gene lost 3 bases and the J gene lost 4 bases, with 14 bases spanning the gap. The germline gives CDR1 SGHRS, CDR2 YFSETQ. The CDR3 is 15 amino acids. The CDR3 here is CASSSQGGIGNTIYF. As DNA, the CDR3 is TGCGCCAGCAGCTCTCAGGGAGGTATAGGAAACACCATATATTTT.

This clone was counted a few times. This chain links TRBV5-4 with TRBJ1-2; 9 nucleotides align to TRBD1. Germline CDR1 SGHNT, CDR2 YYREEE (reference sequence). The J segment lost 3 bases and the V segment lost 2 bases, leaving 2 bases of the junction unmatched. The CDR3 has 14 amino acids. CDR3 sequence reads: CASSLTGGYYGYTF. In nucleotides, the CDR3 is TGTGCCAGCAGCTTAACAGGGGGCTACTATGGCTACACCTTC.

In DNA form, the CDR3 reads TGTGCCAGCAGCCCCGGCGGCCGAGAGACCCAGTACTTC. Translating gives CASSPGGRETQYF. This chain links TRBV11-2 with TRBJ2-5; no clear D. V gave up 5 bases and J gave up 4 bases, with 11 bases separating them. This CDR3 is 13 amino acids long. CDR1 SGHAT and CDR2 FQNNGV come from the germline V gene.

The chain carries TRBV7-2 and TRBJ1-5, with TRBD1 as a possible D gene (5 bases). V was trimmed by 1 base and J by 6 bases, leaving 13 bases between them. The V gene's germline CDR1 is SGHTA and CDR2 FQGNSA. This CDR3 is 15 amino acids long. The CDR3 sequence: CASSLDAGRGQPQHF. CDR3 nucleotide sequence: TGTGCCAGCAGCTTAGATGCAGGGAGGGGTCAGCCCCAGCATTTT.

The chain combines TRBV6-1 with TRBJ1-6, with unresolved D. Between the trimmed V and J ends, which lost 2 bases and 9 bases, there was a span of 8 bases. Germline-derived CDR1 and CDR2 are MNHNS and SASEGT. The CDR3 is 13 residues long. This CDR3 reads CASSEISPSPLHF. The DNA of the CDR3 is TGTGCCAGCAGTGAAATTAGCCCTTCACCCCTCCACTTT.

The CDR3 DNA reads as TGCGCCAGCAGGAGAAGGGGCGGGGGTTCTAGCACAGATACGCAGTATTTT. This encodes CASRRRGGGSSTDTQYF. The rearrangement uses TRBV4-1 and TRBJ2-3, with 7 bases matching TRBD2. The CDR3 length is 17 residues. Germline CDR1 and CDR2: MGHRA and YSYEKL. V lost 6 bases and J lost 0; bases outside the gene matches: 12.

As for this clone: The same CDR3 also results from other DNA sequences found in this sample. The gene calls are TRBV27 and TRBJ1-3; TRBD1 agrees at 8 bases. The V gene's germline CDR1 is MNHEY and CDR2 SMNVEV (reference sequence). The V gene end was trimmed by 6 bases and the J gene end by 3 bases; junction bases not matched to a gene: 4. The CDR3 is 14 residues long. The CDR3 reads CASRPTGGGNTIYF. The CDR3 DNA is TGTGCCAGCAGACCTACAGGGGGTGGAAACACCATATATTTT.

The chain has TRBV7-8 and TRBJ2-7; D is uncertain. This CDR3 has 14 amino acids. The germline gives CDR1 SGHVS, CDR2 FQNEAQ. The V gene lost 3 bases and the J gene lost 3 bases, with 12 bases spanning the gap. Written as DNA, the CDR3 is TGTGCCAGCAGCTTCCAAGGCTCAGACTACGAGCAGTACTTC. Protein sequence: CASSFQGSDYEQYF.

V usage is TRBV5-1 and J usage is TRBJ2-3; possible D gene TRBD2, 5 bases. This CDR3 has 16 residues. From germline, CDR1 is SGHRS and CDR2 YFSETQ. V dropped 7 bases and J dropped 1 base, with 19 bases sitting between them. The CDR3 nucleotides are TGCGCCAGCCAAAGAGCCGGGGAAGTAGGCACAGATACGCAGTATTTT. Translating it yields CASQRAGEVGTDTQYF.

The V and J genes are TRBV5-5 and TRBJ2-7; 8 positions agree with TRBD1. Trimming at V came to 0 bases and at J to 2 bases, leaving 1 base not matched to a gene. The CDR3 is 14 amino acids. Germline values: CDR1 SGHKS, CDR2 YYEKEE (reference sequence). The chain's CDR3 is CASSLAGGPYEQYF. The CDR3, as DNA: TGTGCCAGCAGCTTGGCAGGGGGCCCCTACGAGCAGTACTTC.

The chain employs TRBV10-3 and TRBJ2-1, with no clear D. CDR3 size: 13 residues. V dropped 7 bases and J dropped 8 bases, with 15 bases sitting between them. The germline V gene encodes CDR1 ENHRY and CDR2 SYGVKD. The CDR3 nucleotides are TGTGCCATCAAGGGATCCGTGGTAGATGAGCAGTTCTTC. Its protein product is CAIKGSVVDEQFF.

This sequence joins TRBV7-9 and TRBJ1-5; 8 bases map to TRBD1. Germline V gene lookup returns CDR1 SEHNR and CDR2 FQNEAQ (reference sequence). V trimming: 3 bases; J trimming: 7 bases; junction bases outside the gene matches: 11. The CDR3 is 16 residues long. DNA for the CDR3: TGTGCCAGCAGCTTGGCCAACCAGGGGGCAGGCCAGCCCCAGCATTTT. It yields the protein CASSLANQGAGQPQHF.